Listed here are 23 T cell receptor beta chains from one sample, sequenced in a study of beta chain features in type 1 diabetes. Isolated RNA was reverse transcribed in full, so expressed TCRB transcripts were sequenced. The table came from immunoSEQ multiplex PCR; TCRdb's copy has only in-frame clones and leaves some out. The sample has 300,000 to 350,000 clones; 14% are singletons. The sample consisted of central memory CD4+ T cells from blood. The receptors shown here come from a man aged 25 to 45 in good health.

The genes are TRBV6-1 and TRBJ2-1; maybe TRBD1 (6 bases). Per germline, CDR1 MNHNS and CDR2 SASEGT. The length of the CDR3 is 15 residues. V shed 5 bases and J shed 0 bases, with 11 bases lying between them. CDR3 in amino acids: CASSLQDSSYNEQFF. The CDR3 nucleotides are TGTGCCAGCAGTTTGCAGGACAGCTCCTACAATGAGCAGTTCTTC.

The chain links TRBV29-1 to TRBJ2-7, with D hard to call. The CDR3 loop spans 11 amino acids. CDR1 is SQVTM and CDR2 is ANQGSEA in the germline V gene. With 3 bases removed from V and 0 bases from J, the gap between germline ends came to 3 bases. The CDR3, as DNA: TGCAGCGTTGACACCTCCTACGAGCAGTACTTC. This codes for CSVDTSYEQYF.

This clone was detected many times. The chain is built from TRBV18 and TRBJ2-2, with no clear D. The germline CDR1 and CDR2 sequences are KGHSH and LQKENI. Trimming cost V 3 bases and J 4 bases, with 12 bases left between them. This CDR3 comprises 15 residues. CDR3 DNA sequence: TGTGCCAGCTCACCTACGGCTGCCTCCACCGGGGAGCTGTTTTTT. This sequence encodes CASSPTAASTGELFF.

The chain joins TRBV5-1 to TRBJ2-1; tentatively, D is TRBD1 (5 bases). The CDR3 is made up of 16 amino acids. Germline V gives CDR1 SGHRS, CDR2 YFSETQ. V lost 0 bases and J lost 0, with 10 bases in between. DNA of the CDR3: TGCGCCAGCAGCTTGGGGACAAGCCTCTCCTACAATGAGCAGTTCTTC. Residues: CASSLGTSLSYNEQFF.

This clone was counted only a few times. The CDR3 spells CSVEDRPEKTYEQYV. The DNA for the CDR3 is TGCAGCGTTGAAGATAGGCCAGAGAAAACCTACGAGCAGTACGTC. The chain recombines TRBV29-1 with TRBJ2-7, with D unresolved. Trimming pared 0 bases from V and 2 bases from J, leaving 14 bases between. The CDR3 extends over 15 amino acids. Germline CDR1 SQVTM, CDR2 ANQGSEA.

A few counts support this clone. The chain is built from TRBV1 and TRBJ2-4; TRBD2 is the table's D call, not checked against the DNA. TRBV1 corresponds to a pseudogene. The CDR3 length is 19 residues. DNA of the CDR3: TGCACCAGCAGCCAAAAGGGGGGCAGGTTAGCGGGAGGCAAAAACATTCAGTACTTC. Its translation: CTSSQKGGRLAGGKNIQYF.

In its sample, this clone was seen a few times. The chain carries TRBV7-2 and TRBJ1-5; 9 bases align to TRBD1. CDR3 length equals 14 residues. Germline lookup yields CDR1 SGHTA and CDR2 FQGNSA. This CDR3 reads CASEGQGGNQPQHF. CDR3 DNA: TGTGCGAGCGAGGGACAGGGAGGCAATCAGCCCCAGCATTTT. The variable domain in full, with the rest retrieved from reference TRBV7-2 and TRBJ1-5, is GAGVSQSPSNKVTEKGKDVELRCDPISGHTALYWYRQSLGQGLEFLIYFQGNSAPDKSGLPSDRFSAERTGGSVSTLTIQRTQQEDSAVYLCASEGQGGNQPQHFGDGTRLSIL.

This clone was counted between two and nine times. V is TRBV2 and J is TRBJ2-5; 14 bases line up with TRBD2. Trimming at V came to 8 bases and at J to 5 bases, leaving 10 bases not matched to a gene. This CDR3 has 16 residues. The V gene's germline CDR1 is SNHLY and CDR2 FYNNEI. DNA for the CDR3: TGTGCCAGCGGACTAGCGGGGGGAGGAGATGGGGAGACCCAGTACTTC. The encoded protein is CASGLAGGGDGETQYF.

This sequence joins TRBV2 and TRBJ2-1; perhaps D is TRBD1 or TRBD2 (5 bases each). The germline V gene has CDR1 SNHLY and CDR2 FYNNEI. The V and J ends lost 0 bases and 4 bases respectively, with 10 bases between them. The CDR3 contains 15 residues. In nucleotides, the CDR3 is TGTGCCAGCAGTGAAGCTGGGGGTGGGTACAATGAGCAGTTCTTC. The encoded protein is CASSEAGGGYNEQFF.

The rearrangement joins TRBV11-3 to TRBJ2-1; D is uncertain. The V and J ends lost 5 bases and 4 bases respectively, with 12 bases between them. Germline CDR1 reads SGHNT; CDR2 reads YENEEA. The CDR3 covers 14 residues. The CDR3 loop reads CASSQTGSYNEQFF. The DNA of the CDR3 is TGTGCCAGCAGCCAAACCGGGTCTTACAATGAGCAGTTCTTC.

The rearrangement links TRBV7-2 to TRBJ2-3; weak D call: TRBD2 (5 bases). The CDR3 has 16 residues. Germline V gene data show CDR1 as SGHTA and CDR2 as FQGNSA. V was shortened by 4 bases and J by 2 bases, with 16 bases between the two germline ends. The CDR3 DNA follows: TGTGCCAGCAGCTCCCGTCGGGGAGACCTCACAGATACGCAGTATTTT. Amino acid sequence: CASSSRRGDLTDTQYF.

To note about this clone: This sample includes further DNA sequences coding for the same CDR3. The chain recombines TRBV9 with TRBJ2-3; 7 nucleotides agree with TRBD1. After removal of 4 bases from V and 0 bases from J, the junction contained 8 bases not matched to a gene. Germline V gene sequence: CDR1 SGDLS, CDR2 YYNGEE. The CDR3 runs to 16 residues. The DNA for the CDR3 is TGTGCCAGCAGCCCCCGGACAGGAGGAAGCACAGATACGCAGTATTTT. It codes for CASSPRTGGSTDTQYF.

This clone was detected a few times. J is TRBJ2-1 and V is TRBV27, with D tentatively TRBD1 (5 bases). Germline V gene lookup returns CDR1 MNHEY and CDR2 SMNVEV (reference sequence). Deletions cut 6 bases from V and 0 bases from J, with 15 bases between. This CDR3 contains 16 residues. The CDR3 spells CASSPTRQSSYNEQFF. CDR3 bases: TGTGCCAGCAGCCCTACCCGACAGAGCTCCTACAATGAGCAGTTCTTC.

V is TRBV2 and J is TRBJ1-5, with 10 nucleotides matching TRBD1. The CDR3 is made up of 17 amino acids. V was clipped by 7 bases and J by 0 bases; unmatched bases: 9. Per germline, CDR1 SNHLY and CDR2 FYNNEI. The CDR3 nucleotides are TGTGCCAGCAACTCGGGGACAGGGGCTTATAGCAATCAGCCCCAGCATTTT. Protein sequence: CASNSGTGAYSNQPQHF.

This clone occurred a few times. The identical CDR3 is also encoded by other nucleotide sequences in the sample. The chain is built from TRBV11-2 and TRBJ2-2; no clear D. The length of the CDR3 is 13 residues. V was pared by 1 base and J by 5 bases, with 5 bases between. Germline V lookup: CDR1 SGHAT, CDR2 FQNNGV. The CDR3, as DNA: TGTGCCAGCAGCTTAGTTGGTACCGGGGAGCTGTTTTTT. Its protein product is CASSLVGTGELFF.

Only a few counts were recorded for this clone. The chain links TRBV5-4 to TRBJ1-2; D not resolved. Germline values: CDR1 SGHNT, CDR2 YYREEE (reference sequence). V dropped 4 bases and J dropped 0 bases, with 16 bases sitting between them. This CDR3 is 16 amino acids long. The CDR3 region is CASSPPRDEANYGYTF. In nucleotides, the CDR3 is TGTGCCAGCAGCCCGCCGCGGGATGAGGCTAACTATGGCTACACCTTC.

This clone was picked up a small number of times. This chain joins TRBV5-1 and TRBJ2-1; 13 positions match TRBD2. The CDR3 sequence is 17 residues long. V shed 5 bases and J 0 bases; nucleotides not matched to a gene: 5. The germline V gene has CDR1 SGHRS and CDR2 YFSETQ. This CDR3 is CASSLTSGGSSYNEQFF. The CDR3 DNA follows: TGCGCCAGCAGTTTGACTAGCGGGGGGAGCTCCTACAATGAGCAGTTCTTC.

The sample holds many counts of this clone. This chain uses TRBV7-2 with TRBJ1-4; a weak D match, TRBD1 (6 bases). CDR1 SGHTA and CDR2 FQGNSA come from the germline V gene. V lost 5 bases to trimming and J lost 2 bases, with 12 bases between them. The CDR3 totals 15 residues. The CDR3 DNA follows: TGTGCCAGCAGCGGAACAGGGCGTACTAATGAAAAACTGTTTTTT. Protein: CASSGTGRTNEKLFF. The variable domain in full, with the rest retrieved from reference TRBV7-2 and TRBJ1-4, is GAGVSQSPSNKVTEKGKDVELRCDPISGHTALYWYRQSLGQGLEFLIYFQGNSAPDKSGLPSDRFSAERTGGSVSTLTIQRTQQEDSAVYLCASSGTGRTNEKLFFGSGTQLSVL.

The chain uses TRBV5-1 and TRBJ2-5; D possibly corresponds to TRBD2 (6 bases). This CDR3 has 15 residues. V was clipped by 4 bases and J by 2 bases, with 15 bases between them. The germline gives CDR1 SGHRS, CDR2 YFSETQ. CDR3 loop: CASSEPGLLQETQYF. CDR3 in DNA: TGCGCCAGCAGCGAACCGGGACTCCTACAAGAGACCCAGTACTTC.

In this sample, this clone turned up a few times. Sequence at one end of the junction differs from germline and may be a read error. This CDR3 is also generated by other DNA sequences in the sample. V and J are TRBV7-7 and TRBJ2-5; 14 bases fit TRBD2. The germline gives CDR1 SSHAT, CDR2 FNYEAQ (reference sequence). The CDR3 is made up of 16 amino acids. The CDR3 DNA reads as TGTGCTAGCAGCTTAGGACTAGCGGGAGGCCAAGAGACCCAGTACTTC. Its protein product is CASSLGLAGGQETQYF.

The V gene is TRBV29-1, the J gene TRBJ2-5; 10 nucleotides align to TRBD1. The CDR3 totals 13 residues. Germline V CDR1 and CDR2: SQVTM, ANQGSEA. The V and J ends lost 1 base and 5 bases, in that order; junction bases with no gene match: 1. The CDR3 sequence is CSVEGTGGETQYF. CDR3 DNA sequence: TGCAGCGTTGAAGGGACAGGGGGGGAGACCCAGTACTTC. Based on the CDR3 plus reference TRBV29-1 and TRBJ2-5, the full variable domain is SAVISQKPSRDICQRGTSLTIQCQVDSQVTMMFWYRQQPGQSLTLIATANQGSEATYESGFVIDKFPISRPNLTFSTLTVSNMSPEDSSIYLCSVEGTGGETQYFGPGTRLLVL.

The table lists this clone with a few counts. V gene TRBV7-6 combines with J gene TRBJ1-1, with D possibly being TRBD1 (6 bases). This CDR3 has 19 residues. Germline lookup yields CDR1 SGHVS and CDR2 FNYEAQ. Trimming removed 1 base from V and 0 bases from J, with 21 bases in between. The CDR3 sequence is CASSLGYTGTFSMNTEAFF. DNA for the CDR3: TGTGCCAGCAGCTTAGGATATACAGGGACATTCTCCATGAACACTGAAGCTTTCTTT.

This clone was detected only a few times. In DNA form, the CDR3 reads TGTGCCAGCAGCTCCCTAGCGGGGGGTATGGCAGATACGCAGTATTTT. Translating gives CASSSLAGGMADTQYF. The rearrangement links TRBV7-2 to TRBJ2-3; TRBD2 matches at 11 bases. This CDR3 is built from 16 residues. CDR1 is SGHTA, CDR2 FQGNSA, per germline. Trimming cost V 4 bases and J 4 bases; bases outside gene matches: 7.